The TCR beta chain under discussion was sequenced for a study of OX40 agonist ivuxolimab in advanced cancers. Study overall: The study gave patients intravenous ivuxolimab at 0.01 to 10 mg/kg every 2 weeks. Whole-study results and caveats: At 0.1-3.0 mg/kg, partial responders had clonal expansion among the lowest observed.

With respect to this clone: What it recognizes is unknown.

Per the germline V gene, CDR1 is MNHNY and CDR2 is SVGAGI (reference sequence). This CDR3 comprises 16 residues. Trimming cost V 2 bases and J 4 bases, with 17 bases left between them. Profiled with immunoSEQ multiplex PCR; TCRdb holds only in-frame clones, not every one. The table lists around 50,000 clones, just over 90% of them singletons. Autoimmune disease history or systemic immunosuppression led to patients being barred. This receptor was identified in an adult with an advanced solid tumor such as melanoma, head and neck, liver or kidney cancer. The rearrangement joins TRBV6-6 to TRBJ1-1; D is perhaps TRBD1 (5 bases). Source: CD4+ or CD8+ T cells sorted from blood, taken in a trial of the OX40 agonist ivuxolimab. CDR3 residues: CASSYLGTSQGTEAFF. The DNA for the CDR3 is TGTGCCAGCAGTTACCTCGGAACGTCCCAGGGCACTGAAGCTTTCTTT.